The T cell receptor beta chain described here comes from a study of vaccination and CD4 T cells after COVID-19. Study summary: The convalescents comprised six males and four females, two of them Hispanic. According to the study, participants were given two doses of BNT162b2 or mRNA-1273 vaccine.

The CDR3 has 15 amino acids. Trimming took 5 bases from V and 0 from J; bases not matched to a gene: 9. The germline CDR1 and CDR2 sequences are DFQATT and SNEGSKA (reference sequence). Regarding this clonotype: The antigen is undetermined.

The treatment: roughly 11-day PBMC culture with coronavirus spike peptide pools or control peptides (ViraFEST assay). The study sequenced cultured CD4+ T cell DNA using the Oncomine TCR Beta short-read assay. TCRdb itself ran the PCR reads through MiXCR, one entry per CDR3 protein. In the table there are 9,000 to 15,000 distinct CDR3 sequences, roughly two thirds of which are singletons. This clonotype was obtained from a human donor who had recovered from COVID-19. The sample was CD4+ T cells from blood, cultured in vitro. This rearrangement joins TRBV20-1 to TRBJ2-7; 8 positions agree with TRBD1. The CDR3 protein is CSAEAGGQASYEQYF. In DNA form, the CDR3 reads TGCAGTGCTGAAGCAGGGGGCCAAGCCTCCTACGAGCAGTACTTC.